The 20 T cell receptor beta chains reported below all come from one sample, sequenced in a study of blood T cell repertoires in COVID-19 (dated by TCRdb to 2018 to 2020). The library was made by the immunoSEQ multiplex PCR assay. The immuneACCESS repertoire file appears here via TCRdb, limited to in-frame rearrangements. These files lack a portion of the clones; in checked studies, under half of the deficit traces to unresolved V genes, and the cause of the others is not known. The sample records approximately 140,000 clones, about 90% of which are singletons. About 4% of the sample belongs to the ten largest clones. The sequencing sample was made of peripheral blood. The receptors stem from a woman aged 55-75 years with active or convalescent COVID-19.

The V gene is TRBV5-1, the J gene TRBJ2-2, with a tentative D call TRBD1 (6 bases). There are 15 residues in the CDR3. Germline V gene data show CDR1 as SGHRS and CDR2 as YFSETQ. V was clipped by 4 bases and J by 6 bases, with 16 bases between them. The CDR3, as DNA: TGCGCCAGCAGCCGCCTTACAGGGTTGGCCGGGGAGCTGTTTTTT. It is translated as CASSRLTGLAGELFF.

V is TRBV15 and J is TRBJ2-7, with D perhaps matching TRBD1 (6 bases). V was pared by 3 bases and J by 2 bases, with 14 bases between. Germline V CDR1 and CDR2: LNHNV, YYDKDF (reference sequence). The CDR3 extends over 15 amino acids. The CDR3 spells CATSRVRTEAYEQYF. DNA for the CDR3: TGTGCCACCAGCAGGGTAAGGACAGAGGCCTACGAGCAGTACTTC.

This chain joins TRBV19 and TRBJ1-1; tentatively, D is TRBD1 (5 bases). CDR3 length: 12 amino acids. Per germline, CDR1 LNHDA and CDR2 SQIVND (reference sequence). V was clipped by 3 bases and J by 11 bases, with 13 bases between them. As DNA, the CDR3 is TGTGCCAGTAGTATTTATGCAGGGAGGGCTTTCTTT. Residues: CASSIYAGRAFF.

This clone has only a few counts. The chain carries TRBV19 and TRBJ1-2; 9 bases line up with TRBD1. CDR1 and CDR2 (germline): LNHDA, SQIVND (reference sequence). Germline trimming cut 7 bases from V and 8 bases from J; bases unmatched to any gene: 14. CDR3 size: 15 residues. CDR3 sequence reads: CASTTGDRAGGGYTF. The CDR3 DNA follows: TGTGCCAGTACCACCGGGGACAGGGCTGGGGGAGGCTACACCTTC.

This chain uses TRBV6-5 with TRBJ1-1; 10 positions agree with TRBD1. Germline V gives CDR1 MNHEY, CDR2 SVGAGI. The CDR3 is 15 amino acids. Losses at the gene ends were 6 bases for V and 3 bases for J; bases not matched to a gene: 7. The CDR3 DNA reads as TGTGCCAGCAGGGGACAGGGGAGTTTGTACACTGAAGCTTTCTTT. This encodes CASRGQGSLYTEAFF.

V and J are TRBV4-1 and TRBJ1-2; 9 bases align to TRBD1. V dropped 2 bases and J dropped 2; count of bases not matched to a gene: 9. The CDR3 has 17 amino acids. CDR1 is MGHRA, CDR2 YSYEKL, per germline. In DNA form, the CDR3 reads TGCGCCAGCAGCCAATTTCTACAGGGGGCCCAGAACTATGGCTACACCTTC. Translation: CASSQFLQGAQNYGYTF.

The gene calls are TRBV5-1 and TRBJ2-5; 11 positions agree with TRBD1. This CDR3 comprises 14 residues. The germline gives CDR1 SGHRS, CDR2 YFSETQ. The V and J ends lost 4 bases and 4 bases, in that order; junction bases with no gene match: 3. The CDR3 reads CASSHGQGAETQYF. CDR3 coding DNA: TGCGCCAGCAGCCATGGACAGGGGGCAGAGACCCAGTACTTC.

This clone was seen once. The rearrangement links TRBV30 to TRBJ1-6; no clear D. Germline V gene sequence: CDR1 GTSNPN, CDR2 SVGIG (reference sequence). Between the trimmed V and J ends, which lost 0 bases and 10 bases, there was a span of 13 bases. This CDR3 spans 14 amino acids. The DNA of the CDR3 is TGTGCCTGGAGTGTAATGAGGGTTGGCTCACCCCTCCACTTT. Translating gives CAWSVMRVGSPLHF.

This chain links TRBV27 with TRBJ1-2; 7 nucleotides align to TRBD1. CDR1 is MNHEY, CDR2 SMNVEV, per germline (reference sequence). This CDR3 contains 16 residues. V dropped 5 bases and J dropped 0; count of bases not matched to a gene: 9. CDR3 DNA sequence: TGTGCCAGCAGTCCCCGACAGGGAGGAGCTAACTATGGCTACACCTTC. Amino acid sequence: CASSPRQGGANYGYTF.

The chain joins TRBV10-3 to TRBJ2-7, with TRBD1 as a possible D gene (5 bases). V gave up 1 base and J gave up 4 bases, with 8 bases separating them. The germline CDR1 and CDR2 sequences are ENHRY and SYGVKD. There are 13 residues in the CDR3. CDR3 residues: CAISELGEYEQYF. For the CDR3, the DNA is TGTGCCATCAGTGAGTTAGGGGAATACGAGCAGTACTTC.

In DNA, the CDR3 is TGTGCCAGCAGCTCGCCCCGACTAGCGGGGGGCGCGTTGAGAGAGACCCAGTACTTC. This sequence encodes CASSSPRLAGGALRETQYF. The chain carries TRBV7-9 and TRBJ2-5, with 13 nucleotides matching TRBD2. Per the germline V gene, CDR1 is SEHNR and CDR2 is FQNEAQ (reference sequence). The ends lost 4 bases at V and 4 bases at J; junction bases unmatched: 15. The CDR3 is 19 residues long. Full variable domain (rest looked up from reference TRBV7-9 and TRBJ2-5): DTGVSQNPRHKITKRGQNVTFRCDPISEHNRLYWYRQTLGQGPEFLTYFQNEAQLEKSRLLSDRFSAERPKGSFSTLEIQRTEQGDSAMYLCASSSPRLAGGALRETQYFGPGTRLLVL.

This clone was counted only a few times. The CDR3 here is CASSKTGTGTYEQYF. The CDR3 nucleotides read TGTGCCAGCAGTAAGACCGGGACAGGGACCTACGAGCAGTACTTC. The chain uses TRBV6-2 or TRBV6-3 and TRBJ2-7; 9 positions match TRBD1. The CDR3 contains 15 residues. Germline CDR1 reads MNHEY; CDR2 reads SVGEGT. The V segment lost 5 bases and the J segment 2 bases; nucleotides outside the gene matches: 7.

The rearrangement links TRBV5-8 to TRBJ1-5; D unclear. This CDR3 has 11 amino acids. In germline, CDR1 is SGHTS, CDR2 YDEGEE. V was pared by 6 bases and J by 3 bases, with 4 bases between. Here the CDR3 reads CASTSNQPQHF. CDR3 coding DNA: TGTGCCAGCACCTCCAATCAGCCCCAGCATTTT. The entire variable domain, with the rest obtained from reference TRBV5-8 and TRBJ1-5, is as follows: EAGVTQSPTHLIKTRGQQATLRCSPISGHTSVYWYQQALGLGLQFLLWYDEGEERNRGNFPPRFSGRQFPNYSSELNVNALELEDSALYLCASTSNQPQHFGDGTRLSIL.

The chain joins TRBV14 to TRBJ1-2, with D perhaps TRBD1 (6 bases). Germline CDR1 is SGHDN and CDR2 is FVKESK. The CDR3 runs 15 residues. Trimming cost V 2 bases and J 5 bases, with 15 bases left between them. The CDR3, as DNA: TGTGCCAGCAGCCAATTCGGGTACAGGGTTTATGGCTACACCTTC. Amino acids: CASSQFGYRVYGYTF.

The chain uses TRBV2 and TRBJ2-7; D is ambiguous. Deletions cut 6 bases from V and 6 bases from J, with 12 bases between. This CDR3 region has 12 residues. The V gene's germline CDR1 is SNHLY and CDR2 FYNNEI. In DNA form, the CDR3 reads TGTGCCAGCAGAACTATTTCGGCCGAGCAGTACTTC. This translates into CASRTISAEQYF. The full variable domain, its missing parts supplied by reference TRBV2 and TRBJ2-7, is EPEVTQTPSHQVTQMGQEVILRCVPISNHLYFYWYRQILGQKVEFLVSFYNNEISEKSEIFDDQFSVERPDGSNFTLKIRSTKLEDSAMYFCASRTISAEQYFGPGTRLTVT.

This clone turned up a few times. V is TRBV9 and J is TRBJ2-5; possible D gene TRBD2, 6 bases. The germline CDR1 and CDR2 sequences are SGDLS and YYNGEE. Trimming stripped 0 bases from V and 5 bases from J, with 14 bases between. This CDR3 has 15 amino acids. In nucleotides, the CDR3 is TGTGCCAGCAGCGTAGGCGGAGGGGAAATGGAGACCCAGTACTTC. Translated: CASSVGGGEMETQYF.

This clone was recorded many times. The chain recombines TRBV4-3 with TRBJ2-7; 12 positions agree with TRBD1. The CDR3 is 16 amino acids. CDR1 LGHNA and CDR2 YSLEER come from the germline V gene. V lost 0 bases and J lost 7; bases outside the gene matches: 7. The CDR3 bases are TGCGCCAGCAGCCAAGATTGGGGACAGGGGGCGCGTGAGCAGTACTTC. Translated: CASSQDWGQGAREQYF.

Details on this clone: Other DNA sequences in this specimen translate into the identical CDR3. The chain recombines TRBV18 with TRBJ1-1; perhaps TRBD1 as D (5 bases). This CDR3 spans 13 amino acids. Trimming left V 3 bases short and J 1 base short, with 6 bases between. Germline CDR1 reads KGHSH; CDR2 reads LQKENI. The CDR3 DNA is TGTGCCAGCTCACCCACAGGGAACACTGAAGCTTTCTTT. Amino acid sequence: CASSPTGNTEAFF.

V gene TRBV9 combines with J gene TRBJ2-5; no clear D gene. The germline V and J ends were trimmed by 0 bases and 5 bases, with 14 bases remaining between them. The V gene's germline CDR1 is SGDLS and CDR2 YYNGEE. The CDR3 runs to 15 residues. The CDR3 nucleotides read TGTGCCAGCAGCGTAGCTACCCACTTCGAGGAGACCCAGTACTTC. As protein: CASSVATHFEETQYF.

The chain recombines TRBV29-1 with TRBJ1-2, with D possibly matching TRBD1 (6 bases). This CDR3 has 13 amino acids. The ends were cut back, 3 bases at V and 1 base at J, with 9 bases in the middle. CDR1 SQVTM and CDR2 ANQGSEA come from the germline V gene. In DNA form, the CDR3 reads TGCAGCGTTGAGGCAGGGGTTAACTATGGCTACACCTTC. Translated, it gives CSVEAGVNYGYTF.